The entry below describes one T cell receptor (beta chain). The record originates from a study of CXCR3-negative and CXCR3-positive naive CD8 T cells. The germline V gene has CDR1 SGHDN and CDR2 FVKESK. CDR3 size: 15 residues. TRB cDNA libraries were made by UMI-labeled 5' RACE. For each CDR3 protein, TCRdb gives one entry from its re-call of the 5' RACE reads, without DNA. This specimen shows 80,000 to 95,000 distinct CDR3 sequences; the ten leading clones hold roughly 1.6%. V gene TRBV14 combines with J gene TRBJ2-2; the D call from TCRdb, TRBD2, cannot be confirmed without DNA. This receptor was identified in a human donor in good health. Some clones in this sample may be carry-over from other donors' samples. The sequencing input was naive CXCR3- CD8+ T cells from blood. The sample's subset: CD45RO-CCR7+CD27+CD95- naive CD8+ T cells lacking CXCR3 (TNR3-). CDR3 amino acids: CASSQGLADTGELFF.